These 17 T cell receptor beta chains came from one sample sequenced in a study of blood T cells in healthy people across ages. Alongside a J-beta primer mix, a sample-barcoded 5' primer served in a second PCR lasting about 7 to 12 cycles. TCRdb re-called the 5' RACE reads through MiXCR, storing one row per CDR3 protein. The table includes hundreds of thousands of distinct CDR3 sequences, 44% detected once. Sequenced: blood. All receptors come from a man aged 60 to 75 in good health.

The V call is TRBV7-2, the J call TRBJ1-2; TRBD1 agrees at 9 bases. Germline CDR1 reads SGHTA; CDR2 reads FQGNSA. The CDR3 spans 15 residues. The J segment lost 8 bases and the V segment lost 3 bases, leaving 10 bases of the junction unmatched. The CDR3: CASSFSGTGYSGYTF. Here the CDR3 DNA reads TGTGCCAGCAGCTTCTCCGGGACAGGGTATAGCGGCTACACCTTC.

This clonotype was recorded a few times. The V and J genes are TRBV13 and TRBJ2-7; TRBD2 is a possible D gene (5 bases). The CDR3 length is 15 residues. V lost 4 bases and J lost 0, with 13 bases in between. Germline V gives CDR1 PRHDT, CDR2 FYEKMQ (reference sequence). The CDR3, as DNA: TGTGCCAGCAGCTCGACGAGGGTACTCTCCTACGAGCAGTACTTC. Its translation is CASSSTRVLSYEQYF.

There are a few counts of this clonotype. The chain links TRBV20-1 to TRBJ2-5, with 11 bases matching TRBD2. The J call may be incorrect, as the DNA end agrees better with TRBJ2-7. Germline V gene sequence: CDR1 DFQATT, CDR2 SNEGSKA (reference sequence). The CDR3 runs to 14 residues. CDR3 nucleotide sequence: TGCAGTGCCAGTAGCGGGGGGGAAACCTACGAGCAGTACTTC. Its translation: CSASSGGETYEQYF.

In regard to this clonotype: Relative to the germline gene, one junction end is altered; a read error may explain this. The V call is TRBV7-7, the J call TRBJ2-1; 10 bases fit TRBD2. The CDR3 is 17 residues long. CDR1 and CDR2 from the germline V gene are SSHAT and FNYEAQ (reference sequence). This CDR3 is CASSLQSGLANYNEQFF. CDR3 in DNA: TGTGCTAGCAGCTTGCAATCGGGACTAGCGAACTACAATGAGCAGTTCTTC.

CDR3 in amino acids: CASSRGRRDGYTF. The CDR3 region has the DNA TGTGCCAGCAGTCGTGGGAGGCGTGATGGCTACACCTTC. The chain uses TRBV27 and TRBJ1-2, with D uncertain. Between the trimmed V and J ends, which lost 5 bases and 6 bases, there was a span of 13 bases. Germline assignment: CDR1 MNHEY and CDR2 SMNVEV (reference sequence). The CDR3 covers 13 residues.

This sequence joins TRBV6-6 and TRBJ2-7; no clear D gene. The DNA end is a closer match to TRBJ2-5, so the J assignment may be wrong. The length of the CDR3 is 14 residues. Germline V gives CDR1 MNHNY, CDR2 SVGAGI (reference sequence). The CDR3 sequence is CASSYGELKRTQYF. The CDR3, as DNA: TGTGCCAGCAGTTACGGGGAACTAAAGAGGACCCAGTACTTC.

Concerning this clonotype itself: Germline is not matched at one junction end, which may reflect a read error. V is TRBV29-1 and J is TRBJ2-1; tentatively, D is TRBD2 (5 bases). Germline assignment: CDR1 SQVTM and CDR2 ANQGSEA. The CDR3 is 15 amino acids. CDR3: CSVESGKHSCNEQFF. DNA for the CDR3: TGCAGCGTTGAATCCGGGAAACATTCCTGCAATGAGCAGTTCTTC.

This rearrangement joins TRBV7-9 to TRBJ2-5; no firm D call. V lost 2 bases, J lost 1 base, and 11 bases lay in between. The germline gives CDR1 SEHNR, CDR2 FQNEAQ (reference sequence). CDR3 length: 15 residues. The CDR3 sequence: CASSLRTAVQETQYF. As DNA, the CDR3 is TGTGCCAGCAGCTTAAGGACGGCAGTCCAAGAGACCCAGTACTTC.

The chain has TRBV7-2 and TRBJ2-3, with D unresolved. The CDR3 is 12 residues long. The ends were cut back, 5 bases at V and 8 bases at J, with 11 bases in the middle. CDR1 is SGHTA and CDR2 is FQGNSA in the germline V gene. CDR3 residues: CASSPQIGTQYF. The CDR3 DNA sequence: TGTGCCAGCAGCCCACAGATTGGTACGCAGTATTTT.

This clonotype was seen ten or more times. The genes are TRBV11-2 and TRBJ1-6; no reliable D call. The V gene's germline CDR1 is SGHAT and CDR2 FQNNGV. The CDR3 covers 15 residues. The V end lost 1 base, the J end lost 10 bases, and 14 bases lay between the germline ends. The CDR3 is CASSLGLGSGSPLHF. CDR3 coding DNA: TGTGCCAGCAGCTTAGGGTTGGGAAGCGGGTCACCCCTCCACTTT.

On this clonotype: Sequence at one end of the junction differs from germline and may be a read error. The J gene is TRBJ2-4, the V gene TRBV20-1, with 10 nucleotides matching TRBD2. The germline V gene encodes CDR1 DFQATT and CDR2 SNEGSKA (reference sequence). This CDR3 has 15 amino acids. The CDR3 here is CSASGGAGSKNVQYF. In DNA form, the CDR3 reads TGCAGTGCCAGCGGGGGGGCAGGTTCCAAAAACGTTCAGTACTTC.

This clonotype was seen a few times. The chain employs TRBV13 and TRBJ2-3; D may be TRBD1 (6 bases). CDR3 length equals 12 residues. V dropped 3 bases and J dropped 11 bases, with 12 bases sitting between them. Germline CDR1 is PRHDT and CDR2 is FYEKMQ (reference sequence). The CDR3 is CASSLGAGMQYF. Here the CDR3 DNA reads TGTGCCAGCAGCTTGGGGGCCGGTATGCAGTATTTT.

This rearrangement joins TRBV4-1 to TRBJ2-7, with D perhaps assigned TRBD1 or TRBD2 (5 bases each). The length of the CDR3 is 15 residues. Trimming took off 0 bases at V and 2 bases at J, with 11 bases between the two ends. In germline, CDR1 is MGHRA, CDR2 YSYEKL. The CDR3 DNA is TGCGCCAGCAGCCAAGATCATCGGGGCCCCTACGAGCAGTACTTC. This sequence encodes CASSQDHRGPYEQYF.

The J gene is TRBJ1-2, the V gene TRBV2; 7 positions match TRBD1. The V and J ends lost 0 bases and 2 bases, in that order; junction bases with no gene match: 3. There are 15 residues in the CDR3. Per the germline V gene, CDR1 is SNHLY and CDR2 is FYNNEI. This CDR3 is CASSEAMTGNYGYTF. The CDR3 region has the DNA TGTGCCAGCAGTGAAGCAATGACAGGGAACTATGGCTACACCTTC.

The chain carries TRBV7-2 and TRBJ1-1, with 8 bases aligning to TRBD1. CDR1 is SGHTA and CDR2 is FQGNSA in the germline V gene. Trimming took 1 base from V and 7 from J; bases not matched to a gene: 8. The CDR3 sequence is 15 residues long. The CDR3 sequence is CASSLEADRAGEAFF. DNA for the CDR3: TGTGCCAGCAGCTTAGAAGCGGACAGGGCGGGTGAAGCTTTCTTT.

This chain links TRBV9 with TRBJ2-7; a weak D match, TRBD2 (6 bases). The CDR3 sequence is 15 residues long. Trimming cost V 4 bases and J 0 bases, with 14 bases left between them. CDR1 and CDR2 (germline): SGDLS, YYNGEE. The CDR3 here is CASSPHLTSSYEQYF. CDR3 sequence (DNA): TGTGCCAGCAGCCCCCACCTGACTAGCTCCTACGAGCAGTACTTC.

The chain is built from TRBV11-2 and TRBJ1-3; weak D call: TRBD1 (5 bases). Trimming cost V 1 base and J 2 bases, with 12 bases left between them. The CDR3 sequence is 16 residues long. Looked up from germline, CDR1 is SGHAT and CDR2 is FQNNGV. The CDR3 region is CASSLVRGRTGNTIYF. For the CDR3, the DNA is TGTGCCAGCAGCTTAGTCCGGGGGAGAACTGGAAACACCATATATTTT.